One and the same sample provided the 10 T cell receptor beta chains below, sequenced in a study of blood T cells in healthy people across ages. A second PCR, run for roughly 6 to 11 cycles, used a sample-barcoded 5' primer plus a J-beta primer mix. Each CDR3 protein is one row after TCRdb ran MiXCR on the 5' RACE reads. This table has about 1.4 million distinct CDR3 sequences, approximately 59% appearing once. The source material was blood. Every receptor here comes from a man younger than 30 in good health.

The chain combines TRBV6-1 with TRBJ2-1, with 8 nucleotides matching TRBD1. The V gene end was trimmed by 8 bases and the J gene end by 4 bases; junction bases not matched to a gene: 10. This CDR3 region has 15 residues. Germline CDR1 reads MNHNS; CDR2 reads SASEGT. CDR3 residues: CASETRQGNYNEQFF. The CDR3 DNA is TGTGCCAGCGAGACCCGACAGGGGAATTACAATGAGCAGTTCTTC.

The chain employs TRBV5-1 and TRBJ1-6, with D unresolved. Trimming left V 3 bases short and J 4 bases short, with 14 bases between. Germline V CDR1 and CDR2: SGHRS, YFSETQ. The CDR3 is 16 amino acids. This CDR3 is CASSSGGREYNSPLHF. The CDR3 nucleotides are TGCGCCAGCAGCTCCGGAGGACGGGAATATAATTCACCCCTCCACTTT.

As DNA, the CDR3 is TGTGCCAGCAGCCAAGATCCTGGGACAGGGCGGTTGGGGCCCAGCTCCTATAATTCACCCCTCCACTTT. Its protein is CASSQDPGTGRLGPSSYNSPLHF. The chain links TRBV3-1 to TRBJ1-6, with 9 nucleotides matching TRBD1. This CDR3 spans 23 amino acids. Germline assignment: CDR1 LGHDT and CDR2 YNNKEL (reference sequence). J gave up 0 bases and V 0 bases, and 18 bases lay outside the gene matches.

The chain has TRBV2 and TRBJ2-4; the match to TRBD2 covers 10 bases. The germline V gene has CDR1 SNHLY and CDR2 FYNNEI. The V segment lost 7 bases and the J segment 7 bases; nucleotides outside the gene matches: 10. This CDR3 contains 15 residues. As DNA, the CDR3 is TGTGCCAGCAAAGGTAGCGGGGGGCTGAGCAACATTCAGTACTTC. Translated: CASKGSGGLSNIQYF.

The rearrangement joins TRBV29-1 to TRBJ2-7, with D perhaps matching TRBD1 (8 bases). Trimming cost V 2 bases and J 2 bases, with 22 bases left between them. This CDR3 has 17 residues. Germline V lookup: CDR1 SQVTM, CDR2 ANQGSEA. The CDR3 region has the DNA TGCAGCGTTGAAAGCTCCGATATACAGGGGGGGACCTACGAGCAGTACTTC. This sequence encodes CSVESSDIQGGTYEQYF.

This clonotype was found a few times. V usage is TRBV12-3 or TRBV12-4 and J usage is TRBJ1-2, with D maybe TRBD1 (5 bases). The V and J ends lost 2 bases and 7 bases respectively, with 17 bases between them. The CDR3 spans 15 residues. CDR3 in amino acids: CASSLYRDHPRGYTF. The CDR3 nucleotides read TGTGCCAGCAGTTTATACCGGGACCACCCTCGTGGCTACACCTTC.

The chain employs TRBV25-1 and TRBJ2-3; D is undetermined. The germline V and J ends were trimmed by 3 bases and 0 bases, with 22 bases remaining between them. The CDR3 is 19 amino acids. Germline V CDR1 and CDR2: MGHDK, SYGVNS. The CDR3 DNA sequence: TGTGCCAGCAGTGACAGGCGGCTGGAGCGTATAACTAGCACAGATACGCAGTATTTT. Its translation: CASSDRRLERITSTDTQYF.

This chain uses TRBV21-1 with TRBJ2-1; the DNA was not used to check the table's D call, TRBD2. TRBV21-1 is tagged as a pseudogene. There are 24 residues in the CDR3. The CDR3 DNA sequence: TGTGCCAGCAGCAAACCTGTAACCACCCACCTTGGACTAGCGGGACCCAGCTCCTACAATGAGCAGTTCTTC. Protein: CASSKPVTTHLGLAGPSSYNEQFF.

This chain links TRBV7-2 with TRBJ1-5; D call uncertain. This CDR3 has 15 amino acids. The V end lost 7 bases, the J end lost 3 bases, and 16 bases lay between the germline ends. CDR1 and CDR2 from the germline V gene are SGHTA and FQGNSA. The CDR3 here is CASNYTSENNQPQHF. CDR3 in DNA: TGTGCCAGCAACTATACATCTGAAAACAATCAGCCCCAGCATTTT.

The rearrangement links TRBV9 to TRBJ1-2; D remains unclear. With 0 bases removed from V and 3 bases from J, the gap between germline ends came to 12 bases. The CDR3 runs 15 residues. Germline V lookup: CDR1 SGDLS, CDR2 YYNGEE. The CDR3 loop reads CASSVGLSRDYGYTF. The CDR3 DNA reads as TGTGCCAGCAGCGTAGGTCTCAGTAGGGACTATGGCTACACCTTC.